Listed below are T cell receptor beta chains from one sample, sequenced in a study of Graves' ophthalmopathy and Graves' hyperthyroidism. One entry per CDR3 protein, called by TCRdb with MiXCR from the multiplex PCR reads. In the table there are 680,000 or so distinct CDR3 sequences, 22% of which are singletons. Specimen: peripheral blood. Every receptor here comes from a woman aged 18-29 years with stable Graves' hyperthyroidism. Some clones in this sample may be carry-over from other donors' samples. CDR3s include the opening cysteine and the closing phenylalanine or tryptophan. A D gene is named only where the DNA matches it firmly.

CDR3 protein	CDR3 length	D gene	V gene	J gene
CASSESVGPGPYEQYF	16	-	TRBV10-1	TRBJ2-7
CASSIYGPQVGYTF	14	-	TRBV19	TRBJ1-2
CASSFGLAGSTDTQYF	16	TRBD2	TRBV6-2/TRBV6-3	TRBJ2-3
CASSFTGTGRNTGELFF	17	TRBD1	TRBV11-2	TRBJ2-2
CASTKGHAPSEANVLTF	17	-	TRBV27	TRBJ2-6
CASSYSNQEGDTEAFF	16	-	TRBV6-5	TRBJ1-1
CSASALLEDSPLHF	14	-	TRBV20-1	TRBJ1-6
CASSLFREGNYGYTF	15	-	TRBV12-3/TRBV12-4	TRBJ1-2
CASRTMDRADQPQHF	15	TRBD1	TRBV12-3/TRBV12-4	TRBJ1-5
CAAAGGGASGTQYF	14	TRBD2	TRBV7-2	TRBJ2-5
CSAWGTEETQYF	12	TRBD1	TRBV20-1	TRBJ2-5
CASSDFQGPGQGYTF	15	-	TRBV2	TRBJ1-2
CASSFGGRGQETQYF	15	-	TRBV7-2	TRBJ2-5
CASSERAGVDEQYF	14	TRBD2	TRBV6-1	TRBJ2-7
CASSQDDYGYTF	12	-	TRBV7-9	TRBJ1-2
CASSQATETQYF	12	-	TRBV7-2	TRBJ2-5
CASRFRGLNTEAFF	14	TRBD1	TRBV6-5	TRBJ1-1
CASSLGYYSPLHF	13	-	TRBV28	TRBJ1-6
CSAYPGLASEQYF	13	TRBD2	TRBV20-1	TRBJ2-7
CASRETGDTEAFF	13	TRBD1	TRBV28	TRBJ1-1
CAGGGHPSGELFF	13	-	TRBV28	TRBJ2-2
CASSWPTGVNTEAFF	15	TRBD1	TRBV5-1	TRBJ1-1
CASRIGTGGGETQYF	15	TRBD1	TRBV2	TRBJ2-5
CASSFQGDSNQPQHF	15	-	TRBV5-1	TRBJ1-5
CASSTPGAGETQYF	14	-	TRBV6-1	TRBJ2-5
CASSETFRAGELFF	14	-	TRBV6-1	TRBJ2-2
CASSQRDGDDEQYF	14	-	TRBV4-1	TRBJ2-7
CASSSKSGQLYGYTF	15	TRBD1	TRBV12-3/TRBV12-4	TRBJ1-2
CATSSQGRGSYEQYF	15	-	TRBV15	TRBJ2-7
CASSLGGSQYEQYF	14	-	TRBV11-2	TRBJ2-7
CASWPLGVRETQYF	14	-	TRBV6-1	TRBJ2-5
CSVDDSGGAGELFF	14	TRBD2	TRBV29-1	TRBJ2-2
CASSQEPDRDETQYF	15	TRBD1	TRBV3-1	TRBJ2-5
CASSTGALSSYEQYF	15	TRBD1	TRBV7-8	TRBJ2-7
CSAATGGSEAFF	12	TRBD1	TRBV20-1	TRBJ1-1
CASSLESARSYEQYF	15	-	TRBV13	TRBJ2-7
CASSLVLGRNTIYF	14	-	TRBV12-3/TRBV12-4	TRBJ1-3
CASSRTAGYSGELFF	15	-	TRBV11-2	TRBJ2-2
CASRDEGTITEEAFF	15	-	TRBV5-1	TRBJ1-1
CASSSLTGIGNTEAFF	16	-	TRBV28	TRBJ1-1
CASSYLRTGGLAYGYTF	17	TRBD1	TRBV6-5	TRBJ1-2
CSVDVPGWDTLLSIGYTF	18	-	TRBV29-1	TRBJ1-2
CGTGFTYEQYF	11	-	TRBV28	TRBJ2-7
CASSPPRTANTGELFF	16	-	TRBV7-8	TRBJ2-2
CASSVPLRGGELFF	14	-	TRBV12-3/TRBV12-4	TRBJ2-2
CASRGTGYEPQHF	13	TRBD1	TRBV2	TRBJ1-5
CASSLWDREGYGYTF	15	TRBD1	TRBV12-3/TRBV12-4	TRBJ1-2
CASSQWGGQPQHF	13	-	TRBV9	TRBJ1-5
CASSLGVGRNQPQHF	15	-	TRBV7-2	TRBJ1-5
CSAREPGPRYEQYF	14	-	TRBV20-1	TRBJ2-7
CSARRASYGYTF	12	-	TRBV20-1	TRBJ1-2
CASTNEAYSNQPQHF	15	-	TRBV6-1	TRBJ1-5
CASREQGGGYTF	12	TRBD1	TRBV12-3/TRBV12-4	TRBJ1-2
CASSQGVGPTYEQYF	15	-	TRBV3-1	TRBJ2-7
CASRYTEEGTGEPFF	15	-	TRBV13	TRBJ2-2
CASSPSLGNSPLHF	14	-	TRBV18	TRBJ1-6
CSARDWNRGNTEAFF	15	TRBD1	TRBV20-1	TRBJ1-1